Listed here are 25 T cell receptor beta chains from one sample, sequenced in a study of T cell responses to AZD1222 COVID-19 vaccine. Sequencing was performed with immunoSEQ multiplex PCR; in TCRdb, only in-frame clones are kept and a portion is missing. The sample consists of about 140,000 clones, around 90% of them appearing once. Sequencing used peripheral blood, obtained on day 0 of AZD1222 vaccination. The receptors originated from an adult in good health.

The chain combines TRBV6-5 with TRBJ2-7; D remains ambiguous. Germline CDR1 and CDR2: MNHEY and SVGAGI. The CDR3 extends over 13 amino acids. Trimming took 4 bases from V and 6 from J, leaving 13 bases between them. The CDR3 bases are TGTGCCAGCAGTTTAAGGGCTTTAGGCGAGCAGTACTTC. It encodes CASSLRALGEQYF.

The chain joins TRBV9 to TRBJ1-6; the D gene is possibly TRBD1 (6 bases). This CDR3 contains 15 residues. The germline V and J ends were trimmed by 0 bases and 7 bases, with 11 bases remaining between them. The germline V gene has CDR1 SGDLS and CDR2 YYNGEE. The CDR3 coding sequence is TGTGCCAGCAGCGTAGGGCTCGACAGGAATTCACCCCTCCACTTT. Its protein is CASSVGLDRNSPLHF.

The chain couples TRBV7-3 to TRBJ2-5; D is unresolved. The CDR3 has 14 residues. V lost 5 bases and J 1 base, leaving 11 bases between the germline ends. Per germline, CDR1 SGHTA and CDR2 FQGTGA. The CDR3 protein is CASSQDRAQETQYF. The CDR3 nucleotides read TGTGCCAGCAGCCAGGACCGAGCCCAAGAGACCCAGTACTTC.

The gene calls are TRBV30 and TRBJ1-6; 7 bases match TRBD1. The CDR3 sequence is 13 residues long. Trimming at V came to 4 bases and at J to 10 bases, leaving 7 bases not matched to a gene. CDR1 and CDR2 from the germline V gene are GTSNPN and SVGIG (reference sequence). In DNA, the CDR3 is TGTGCCTGGACGACAGGGTTAGGGTCACCCCTCCACTTT. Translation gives CAWTTGLGSPLHF.

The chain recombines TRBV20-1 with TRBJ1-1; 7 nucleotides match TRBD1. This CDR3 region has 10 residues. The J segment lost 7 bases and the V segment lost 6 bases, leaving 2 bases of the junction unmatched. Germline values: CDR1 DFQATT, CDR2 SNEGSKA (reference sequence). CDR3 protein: CSARDSEAFF. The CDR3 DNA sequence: TGCAGTGCCAGGGACAGTGAAGCTTTCTTT.

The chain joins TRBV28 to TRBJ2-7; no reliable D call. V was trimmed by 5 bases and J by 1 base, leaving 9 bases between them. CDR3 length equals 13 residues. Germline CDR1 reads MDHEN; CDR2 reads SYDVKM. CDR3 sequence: CASSPRPSYEQYF. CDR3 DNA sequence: TGTGCCAGCAGTCCTCGACCTTCCTACGAGCAGTACTTC.

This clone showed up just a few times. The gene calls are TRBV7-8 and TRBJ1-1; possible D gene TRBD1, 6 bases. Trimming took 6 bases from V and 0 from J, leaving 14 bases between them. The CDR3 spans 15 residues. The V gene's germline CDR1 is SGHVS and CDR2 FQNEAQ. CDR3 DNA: TGTGCCAGCAGTCCCGGACAGAGTTTGAACACTGAAGCTTTCTTT. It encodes CASSPGQSLNTEAFF.

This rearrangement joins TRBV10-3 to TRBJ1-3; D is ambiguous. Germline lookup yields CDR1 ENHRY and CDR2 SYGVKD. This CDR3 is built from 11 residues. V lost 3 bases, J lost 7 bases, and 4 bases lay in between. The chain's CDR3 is CAISEGNTIYF. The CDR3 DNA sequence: TGTGCCATCAGTGAAGGGAACACCATATATTTT.

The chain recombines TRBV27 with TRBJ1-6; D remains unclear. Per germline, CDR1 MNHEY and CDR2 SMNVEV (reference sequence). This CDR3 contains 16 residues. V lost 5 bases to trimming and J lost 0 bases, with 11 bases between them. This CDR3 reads CASSQEGSSYNSPLHF. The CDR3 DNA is TGTGCCAGCAGTCAAGAAGGGAGCTCCTATAATTCACCCCTCCACTTT.

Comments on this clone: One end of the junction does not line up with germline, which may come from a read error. The CDR3 DNA reads TGTGCCAGCAGGGAAGAGACAGGGGGCGGTTCACCCCTCCACTTT. It is translated as CASREETGGGSPLHF. The chain uses TRBV2 and TRBJ1-6, with 10 bases lining up with TRBD1. The CDR3 is 15 residues long. Germline V gene lookup returns CDR1 SNHLY and CDR2 FYNNEI. The full variable domain, in which reference TRBV2 and TRBJ1-6 provide the parts outside the CDR3, is EPEVTQTPSHQVTQMGQEVILRCVPISNHLYFYWYRQILGQKVEFLVSFYNNEISEKSEIFDDQFSVERPDGSNFTLKIRSTKLEDSAMYFCASREETGGGSPLHFGNGTRLTVT.

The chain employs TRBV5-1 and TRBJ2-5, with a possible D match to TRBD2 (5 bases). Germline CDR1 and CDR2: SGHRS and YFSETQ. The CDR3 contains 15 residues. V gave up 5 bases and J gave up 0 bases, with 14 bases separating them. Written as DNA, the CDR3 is TGCGCCAGCAGTCCAGACGGGATTTACCAAGAGACCCAGTACTTC. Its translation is CASSPDGIYQETQYF.

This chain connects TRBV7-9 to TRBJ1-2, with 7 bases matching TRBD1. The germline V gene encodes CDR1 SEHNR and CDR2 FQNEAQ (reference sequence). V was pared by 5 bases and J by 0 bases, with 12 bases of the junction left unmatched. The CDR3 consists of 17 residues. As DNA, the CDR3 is TGTGCCAGCAGCACCGGGACAGTTACCCCTGCTAACTATGGCTACACCTTC. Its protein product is CASSTGTVTPANYGYTF.

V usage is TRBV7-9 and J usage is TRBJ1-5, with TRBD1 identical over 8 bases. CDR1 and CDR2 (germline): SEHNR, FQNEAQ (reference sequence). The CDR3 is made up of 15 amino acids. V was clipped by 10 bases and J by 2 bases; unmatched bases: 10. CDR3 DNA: TGTGCCACCAGTAAGGACAGGGTCGGCAATCAGCCCCAGCATTTT. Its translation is CATSKDRVGNQPQHF.

This CDR3 reads CASSPRLAGGPFQETQYF. CDR3 sequence (DNA): TGTGCCAGCAGCCCTAGACTAGCGGGGGGCCCTTTCCAAGAGACCCAGTACTTC. The chain recombines TRBV3-1 (or the pseudogene TRBV3-2) with TRBJ2-5; 13 bases align to TRBD2. With 4 bases clipped from V and 1 base from J, the junction kept 9 bases outside the gene matches. This CDR3 contains 18 residues. CDR1 LGHDT and CDR2 YNNKEL come from the germline V gene (reference sequence).

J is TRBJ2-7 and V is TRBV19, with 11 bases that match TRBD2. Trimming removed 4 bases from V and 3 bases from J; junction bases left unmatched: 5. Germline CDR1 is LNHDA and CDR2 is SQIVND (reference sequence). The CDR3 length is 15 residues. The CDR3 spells CASSTILAGGYEQYF. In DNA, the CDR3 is TGTGCCAGTAGTACTATCCTAGCGGGAGGCTACGAGCAGTACTTC.

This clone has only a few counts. The CDR3 sequence is CASSLDRGDEQYF. The CDR3 nucleotides read TGTGCCAGCAGCTTAGATCGAGGGGACGAGCAGTACTTC. V and J are TRBV11-3 and TRBJ2-7; D is perhaps TRBD1 or TRBD2 (5 bases each). The CDR3 consists of 13 residues. Germline CDR1 SGHNT, CDR2 YENEEA. Trimming left V 0 bases short and J 5 bases short, with 8 bases between. Supplemented by reference TRBV11-3 and TRBJ2-7, the full variable domain reads EAGVVQSPRYKIIEKKQPVAFWCNPISGHNTLYWYLQNLGQGPELLIRYENEEAVDDSQLPKDRFSAERLKGVDSTLKIQPAELGDSAVYLCASSLDRGDEQYFGPGTRLTVT.

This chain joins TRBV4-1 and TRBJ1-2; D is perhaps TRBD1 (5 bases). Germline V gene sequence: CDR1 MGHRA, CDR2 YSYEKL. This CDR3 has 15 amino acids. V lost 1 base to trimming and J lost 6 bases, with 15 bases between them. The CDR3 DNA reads TGCGCCAGCAGCCAAGTAGGGGAGGGAGGGCATGGCTACACCTTC. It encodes CASSQVGEGGHGYTF.

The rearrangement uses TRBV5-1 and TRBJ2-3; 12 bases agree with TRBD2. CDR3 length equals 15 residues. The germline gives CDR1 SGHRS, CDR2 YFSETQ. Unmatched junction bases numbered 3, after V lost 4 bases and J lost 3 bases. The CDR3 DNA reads TGCGCCAGCAGCGCCACTAGCGGGGGGACAGATACGCAGTATTTT. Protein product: CASSATSGGTDTQYF.

This CDR3 reads CASSPLEGSDTQYF. Written as DNA, the CDR3 is TGTGCCAGCTCACCGTTGGAGGGTTCAGATACGCAGTATTTT. The J gene is TRBJ2-3, the V gene TRBV18; D possibly corresponds to TRBD2 (6 bases). CDR3 length: 14 residues. V was trimmed by 3 bases and J by 4 bases, leaving 11 bases between them. CDR1 is KGHSH, CDR2 LQKENI, per germline.

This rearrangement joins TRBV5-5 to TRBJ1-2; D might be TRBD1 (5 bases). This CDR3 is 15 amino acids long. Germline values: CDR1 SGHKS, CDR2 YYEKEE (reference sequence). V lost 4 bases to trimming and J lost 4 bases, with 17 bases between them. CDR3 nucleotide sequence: TGTGCCAGCAGCCCAAGACCCTCTGGGGCCTATGGCTACACCTTC. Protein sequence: CASSPRPSGAYGYTF.

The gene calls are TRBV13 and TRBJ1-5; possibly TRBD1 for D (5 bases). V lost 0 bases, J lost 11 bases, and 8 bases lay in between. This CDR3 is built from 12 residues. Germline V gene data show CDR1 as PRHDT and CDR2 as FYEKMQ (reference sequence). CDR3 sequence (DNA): TGTGCCAGCAGCTTAGGTGGGGGTTCCCAGCATTTT. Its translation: CASSLGGGSQHF.

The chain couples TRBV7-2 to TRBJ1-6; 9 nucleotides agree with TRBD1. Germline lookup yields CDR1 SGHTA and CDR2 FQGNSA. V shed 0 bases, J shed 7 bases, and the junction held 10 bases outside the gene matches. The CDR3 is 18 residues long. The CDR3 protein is CASSLAGTGSVLNSPLHF. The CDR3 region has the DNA TGTGCCAGCAGCTTAGCGGGGACAGGGTCGGTTTTGAATTCACCCCTCCACTTT. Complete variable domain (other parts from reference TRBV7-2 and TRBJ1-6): GAGVSQSPSNKVTEKGKDVELRCDPISGHTALYWYRQSLGQGLEFLIYFQGNSAPDKSGLPSDRFSAERTGGSVSTLTIQRTQQEDSAVYLCASSLAGTGSVLNSPLHFGNGTRLTVT.

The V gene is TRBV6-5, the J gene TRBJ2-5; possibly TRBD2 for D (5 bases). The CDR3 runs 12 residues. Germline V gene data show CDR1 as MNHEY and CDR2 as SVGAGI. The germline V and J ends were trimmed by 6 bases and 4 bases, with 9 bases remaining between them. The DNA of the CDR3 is TGTGCCAGCAGGGATGGGAGAGAGACCCAGTACTTC. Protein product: CASRDGRETQYF.

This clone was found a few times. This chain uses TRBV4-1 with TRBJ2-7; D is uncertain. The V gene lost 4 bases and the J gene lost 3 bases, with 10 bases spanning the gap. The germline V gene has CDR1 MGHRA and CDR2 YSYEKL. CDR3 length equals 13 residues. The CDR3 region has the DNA TGCGCCAGCAGCCTATCACAGCTCTACGAGCAGTACTTC. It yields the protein CASSLSQLYEQYF.

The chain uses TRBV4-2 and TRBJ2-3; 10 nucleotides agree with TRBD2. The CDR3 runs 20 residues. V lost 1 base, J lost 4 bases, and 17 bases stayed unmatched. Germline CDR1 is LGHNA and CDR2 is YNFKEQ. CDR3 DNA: TGTGCCAGCAGCCAAGTCCCCTCCATGGCTAGCGGGAGAGAAGCAGATACGCAGTATTTT. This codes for CASSQVPSMASGREADTQYF.